This TCR beta chain was retrieved from a study of blood T cell repertoires in COVID-19. For the study at large: The samples span acute and convalescent COVID-19 from the United States, Italy and Spain.

Source study methods: Reference gene primer amplification in the assay estimated nucleated cell counts. The repertoire was sequenced with immunoSEQ multiplex PCR; TCRdb's copy has only in-frame clones and lacks some. V, J and clone size reflect that table, while D and trimming were determined from the DNA. The sample lists roughly 400,000 clones, roughly 87% occurring once. Study members were between roughly 18 and 100 years old and lived in roughly 24 US regions. Cohort allocation depended upon clinical history that participants reported. Germline V gives CDR1 SEHNR, CDR2 FQNEAQ (reference sequence). V shed 2 bases and J shed 10 bases, with 12 bases lying between them. This CDR3 is 13 amino acids long.

The sequencing sample was made of PBMCs or T cells enriched from blood (not recorded which). V gene TRBV7-9 combines with J gene TRBJ2-1; D might be TRBD2 (5 bases). The source is a man younger than 30 who had recovered from COVID-19. The CDR3: CASSLIGGGEQFF. The CDR3 DNA follows: TGTGCCAGCAGCTTAATCGGAGGAGGAGAGCAGTTCTTC.